These T cell receptor beta chains were read from a single sample in a study of CD8 T cells in ankylosing spondylitis. Via MiXCR, TCRdb re-called the 5' RACE reads, giving one row per CDR3 protein. Of under 250,000 distinct CDR3 sequences in the sample, approximately 8% are singletons; the top ten hold 4.8%. Sequencing was performed on blood, either unsorted or a sorted T cell fraction (not recorded which). These receptors all stem from a female donor with ankylosing spondylitis or in good health (not recorded which). The CDR3 runs from the conserved cysteine through the conserved F or W. A D gene is named only where the DNA matches it firmly. Part of the rows lack a size; the others show once, few, many or a class for expanded clones.

v_call	clone_size	d_call	j_call	cdr3_aa	cdr3_nt
TRBV7-9	.	.	TRBJ1-2	CASSSSAGAAHGYTF	TGTGCCAGCAGCTCTTCTGCAGGGGCCGCGCATGGCTACACCTTC
TRBV20-1	many	TRBD2	TRBJ2-3	CSAEAPGGSPLGSTDTQYF	TGCAGTGCTGAAGCCCCGGGCGGGAGCCCTCTCGGCAGCACAGATACGCAGTATTTT
TRBV12-3/TRBV12-4	many	.	TRBJ1-4	CASSLGGQTNEKLFF	TGTGCCAGCAGTTTAGGGGGTCAGACTAATGAAAAACTGTTTTTT
TRBV20-1	many	.	TRBJ1-3	CSTQSSGNTIYF	TGCAGTACCCAGAGCTCTGGAAACACCATATATTTT
TRBV6-2/TRBV6-3	many	.	TRBJ1-1	CASSYRVSNTEAFF	TGTGCCAGCAGTTACCGGGTCTCAAACACTGAAGCTTTCTTT
TRBV7-9	.	.	TRBJ1-4	CASSPSQGGFTNEKLFF	TGTGCCAGCAGCCCCTCGCAGGGTGGATTCACTAATGAAAAACTGTTTTTT
TRBV7-2	once	.	TRBJ2-1	CASSYVATSYNEQFF	TGTGCCAGCAGCTATGTGGCTACCTCCTACAATGAGCAGTTCTTC
TRBV7-2	.	TRBD2	TRBJ2-2	CASSFPTSGRNTGELFF	TGTGCCAGCAGCTTCCCGACTAGCGGGAGGAACACCGGGGAGCTGTTTTTT
TRBV27	many	TRBD2	TRBJ2-1	CASSRGLAGGVEQFF	TGTGCCAGCAGTAGGGGACTAGCGGGAGGGGTTGAGCAGTTCTTC
TRBV20-1	many	TRBD1	TRBJ2-6	CSATMDRGSFGANVLTF	TGCAGTGCTACTATGGACAGGGGGTCCTTTGGGGCCAACGTCCTGACTTTC
TRBV6-4	many	.	TRBJ1-1	CASSATGGDTEAFF	TGTGCCAGCAGCGCGACGGGAGGGGACACTGAAGCTTTCTTT
TRBV20-1	many	.	TRBJ1-6	CSARMGGKDSPLHF	TGCAGTGCTAGGATGGGGGGCAAAGATTCACCCCTCCACTTT
TRBV15	.	TRBD2	TRBJ2-5	CATSLPSGRRGETQYF	TGTGCCACCAGCCTACCTAGCGGGAGGAGAGGAGAGACCCAGTACTTC
TRBV5-1	many	TRBD1	TRBJ1-4	CASSFRQGGEKLFF	TGCGCCAGCAGCTTCAGACAGGGCGGGGAAAAACTGTTTTTT
TRBV20-1	many	.	TRBJ2-7	CSARSGLTYEQYF	TGCAGTGCTAGATCAGGACTTACCTACGAGCAGTACTTC
TRBV19	.	.	TRBJ2-7	CASSIQGGNSYEQYF	TGTGCCAGTAGTATTCAAGGGGGAAATTCCTACGAGCAGTACTTC
TRBV15	many	.	TRBJ2-3	CATSRDSDLTDTQYF	TGTGCCACCAGCAGAGATTCGGATCTCACAGATACGCAGTATTTT
TRBV6-1	many	.	TRBJ2-7	CASSHRVGYEQYF	TGTGCCAGCAGCCACCGCGTGGGGTACGAGCAGTACTTC
TRBV7-6	many	TRBD1	TRBJ2-6	CASSFDRANSGANVLTF	TGTGCCAGCAGCTTTGACAGGGCGAACTCTGGGGCCAACGTCCTGACTTTC
TRBV18	many	.	TRBJ2-7	CASSPRNGASSYEQYF	TGTGCCAGCTCACCACGTAACGGGGCCAGCTCCTACGAGCAGTACTTC
TRBV29-1	many	.	TRBJ2-5	CSVVLQETQYF	TGCAGCGTTGTCCTACAAGAGACCCAGTACTTC
TRBV20-1	many	.	TRBJ2-3	CSGGRGAGTDTQYF	TGCAGTGGGGGTCGGGGGGCGGGCACAGATACGCAGTATTTT
TRBV27	many	TRBD2	TRBJ2-3	CASRNGLAGVSTQYF	TGTGCCAGCAGAAATGGGCTAGCGGGAGTTAGTACGCAGTATTTT
TRBV15	many	TRBD1	TRBJ1-3	CATRDRGSGNTIYF	TGTGCCACCCGGGACAGGGGTTCTGGAAACACCATATATTTT
TRBV14	many	.	TRBJ2-3	CASSNRDLRTDTQYF	TGTGCCAGCAGCAACCGGGACTTACGCACAGATACGCAGTATTTT
TRBV5-1	.	TRBD1	TRBJ2-1	CASGSRGSTSYNEQFF	TGCGCCAGCGGCTCCAGGGGGTCGACTTCCTACAATGAGCAGTTCTTC
TRBV7-2	.	.	TRBJ2-1	CASSLDFGQDEQFF	TGTGCCAGCAGCTTAGATTTTGGGCAGGATGAGCAGTTCTTC
TRBV10-3	many	.	TRBJ1-2	CAISPEKGRSGYTF	TGTGCCATCAGTCCCGAAAAGGGGCGTTCAGGCTACACCTTC